The present entry profiles one T cell receptor (beta chain) with its context. Data came from immunoSEQ multiplex PCR; TCRdb stores just in-frame clones and leaves some out. This repertoire shows fewer than 300,000 clones, just over 85% found once; its top ten account for more than 9%. This record comes from a study of blood T cell repertoires in COVID-19. Turning to the study itself: Samples came from the United States, Italy and Spain, spanning acute and convalescent COVID-19.

The specimen sequenced was peripheral blood. This sequence originates from a man in his fifties or sixties with COVID-19, enrolled during active disease.

The CDR3 sequence is CASRSTGGIETQYF. The CDR3 coding sequence is TGTGCCAGCAGATCGACAGGGGGCATAGAGACCCAGTACTTC. The chain combines TRBV28 with TRBJ2-5, with TRBD1 matching 10 bases. V lost 6 bases, J lost 4 bases, and 5 bases stayed unmatched. The CDR3 sequence is 14 residues long. Germline lookup yields CDR1 MDHEN and CDR2 SYDVKM.